This T cell receptor beta chain appears in the sequencing data of a study of T cell repertoires in cytomegalovirus infection. Looking at the study overall: A matching HLA type, together with CMV infection, was signaled by public TCR beta signatures.

Germline CDR1 is SGHVS and CDR2 is FQNEAQ. CDR3 length equals 18 residues. Trimming removed 4 bases from V and 3 bases from J, with 21 bases in between. This clonotype was counted many times. Its specificity is not known. Study-wide points: It was HLA-C-restricted CMV-specific TCR beta clonotypes that dominated the response ex vivo. Cumulated frequencies of public TCR beta families served to identify carriers of CMV plus the relevant HLA.

A single record per CDR3 protein comes from TCRdb applying MiXCR to the reads. This table holds about 260,000 distinct CDR3 sequences, roughly 13% found once. The clonotype originates from a human donor in good health (CMV status not recorded). Some clones in this sample may be carry-over from other donors' samples. The rearrangement joins TRBV7-8 to TRBJ2-2; D possibly corresponds to TRBD1 (5 bases). The sequencing input was PBMCs. Written as DNA, the CDR3 is TGTGCCAGCAGCTGGGCAGGGCCTCAGAATGAGGACACCGGGGAGCTGTTTTTT. This translates into CASSWAGPQNEDTGELFF.